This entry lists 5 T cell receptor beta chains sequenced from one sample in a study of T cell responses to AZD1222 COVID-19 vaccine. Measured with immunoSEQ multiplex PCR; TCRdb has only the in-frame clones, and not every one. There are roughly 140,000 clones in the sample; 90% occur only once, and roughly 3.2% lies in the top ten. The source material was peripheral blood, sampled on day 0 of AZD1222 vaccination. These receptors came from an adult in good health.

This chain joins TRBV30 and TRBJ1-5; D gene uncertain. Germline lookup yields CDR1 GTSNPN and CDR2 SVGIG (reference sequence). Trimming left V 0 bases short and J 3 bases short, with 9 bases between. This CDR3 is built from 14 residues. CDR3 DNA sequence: TGTGCCTGGAGTGTAGTAGGATACAATCAGCCCCAGCATTTT. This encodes CAWSVVGYNQPQHF. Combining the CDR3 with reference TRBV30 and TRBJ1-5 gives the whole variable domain SQTIHQWPATLVQPVGSPLSLECTVEGTSNPNLYWYRQAAGRGLQLLFYSVGIGQISSEVPQNLSASRPQDRQFILSSKKLLLSDSGFYLCAWSVVGYNQPQHFGDGTRLSIL.

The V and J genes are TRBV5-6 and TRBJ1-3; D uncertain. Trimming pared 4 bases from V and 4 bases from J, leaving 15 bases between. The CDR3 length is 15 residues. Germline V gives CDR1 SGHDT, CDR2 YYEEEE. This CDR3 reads CASSVSVTLGNTIYF. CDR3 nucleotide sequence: TGTGCCAGCAGCGTCAGTGTAACTCTGGGAAACACCATATATTTT. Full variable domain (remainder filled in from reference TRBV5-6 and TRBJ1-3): DAGVTQSPTHLIKTRGQQVTLRCSPKSGHDTVSWYQQALGQGPQFIFQYYEEEERQRGNFPDRFSGHQFPNYSSELNVNALLLGDSALYLCASSVSVTLGNTIYFGEGSWLTVV.

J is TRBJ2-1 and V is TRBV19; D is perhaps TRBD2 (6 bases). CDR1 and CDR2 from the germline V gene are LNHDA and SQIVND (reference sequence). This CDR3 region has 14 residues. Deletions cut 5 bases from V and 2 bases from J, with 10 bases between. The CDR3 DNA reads TGTGCCAGTAGTGTGCGGACTACCTACAATGAGCAGTTCTTC. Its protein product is CASSVRTTYNEQFF.

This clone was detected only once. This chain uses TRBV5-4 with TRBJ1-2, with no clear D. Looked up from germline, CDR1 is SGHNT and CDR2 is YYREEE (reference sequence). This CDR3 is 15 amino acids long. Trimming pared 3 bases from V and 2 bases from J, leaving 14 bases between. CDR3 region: CASSSYLLLNYGYTF. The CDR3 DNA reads TGTGCCAGCAGCTCCTATTTACTGCTGAACTATGGCTACACCTTC.

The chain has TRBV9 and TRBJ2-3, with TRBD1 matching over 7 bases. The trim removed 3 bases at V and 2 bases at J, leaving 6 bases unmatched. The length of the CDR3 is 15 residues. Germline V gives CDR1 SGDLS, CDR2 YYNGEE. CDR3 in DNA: TGTGCCAGCAGCGAGTCGACAGGGATCACAGATACGCAGTATTTT. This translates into CASSESTGITDTQYF.